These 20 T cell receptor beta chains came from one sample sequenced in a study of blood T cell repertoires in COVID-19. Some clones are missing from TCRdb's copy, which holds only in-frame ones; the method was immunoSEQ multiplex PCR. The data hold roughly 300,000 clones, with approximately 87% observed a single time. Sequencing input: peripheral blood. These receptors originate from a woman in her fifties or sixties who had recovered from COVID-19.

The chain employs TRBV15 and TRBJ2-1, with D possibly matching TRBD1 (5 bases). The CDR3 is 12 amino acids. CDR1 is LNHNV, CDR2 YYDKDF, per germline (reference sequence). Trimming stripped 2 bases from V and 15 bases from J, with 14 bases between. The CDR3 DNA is TGTGCCACCAGCAGATATCTCGGACATCTGTTCTTC. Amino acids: CATSRYLGHLFF.

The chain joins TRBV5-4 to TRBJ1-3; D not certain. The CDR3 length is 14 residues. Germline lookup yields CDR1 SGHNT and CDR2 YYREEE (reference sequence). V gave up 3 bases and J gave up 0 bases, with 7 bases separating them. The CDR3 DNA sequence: TGTGCCAGCAGCTCGGGAAACTCTGGAAACACCATATATTTT. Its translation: CASSSGNSGNTIYF.

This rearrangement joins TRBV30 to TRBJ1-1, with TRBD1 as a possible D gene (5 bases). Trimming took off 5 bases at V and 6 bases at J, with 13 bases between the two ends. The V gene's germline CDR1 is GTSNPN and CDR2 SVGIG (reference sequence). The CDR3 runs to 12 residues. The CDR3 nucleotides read TGTGCCTGGTCTGGAGGGGCAGCTGAAGCTTTCTTT. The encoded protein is CAWSGGAAEAFF.

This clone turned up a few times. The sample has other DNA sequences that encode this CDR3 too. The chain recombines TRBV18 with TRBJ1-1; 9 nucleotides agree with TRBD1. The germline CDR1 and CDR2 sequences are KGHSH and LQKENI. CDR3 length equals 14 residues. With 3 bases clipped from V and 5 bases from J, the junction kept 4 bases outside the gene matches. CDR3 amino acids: CASSPGQGGTEAFF. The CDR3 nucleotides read TGTGCCAGCTCACCGGGACAGGGAGGGACTGAAGCTTTCTTT.

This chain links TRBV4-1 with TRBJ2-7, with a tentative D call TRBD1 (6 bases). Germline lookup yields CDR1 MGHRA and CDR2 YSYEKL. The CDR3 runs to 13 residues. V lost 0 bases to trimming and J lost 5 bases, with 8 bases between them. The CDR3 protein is CASSQDRGDEQYF. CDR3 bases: TGCGCCAGCAGCCAAGACAGGGGTGACGAGCAGTACTTC.

This CDR3 is CAWGLDRVNSPLHF. The CDR3 region has the DNA TGTGCCTGGGGTCTGGACAGAGTTAATTCACCCCTCCACTTT. The V call is TRBV30, the J call TRBJ1-6, with D maybe TRBD1 (6 bases). This CDR3 comprises 14 residues. Germline V CDR1 and CDR2: GTSNPN, SVGIG (reference sequence). V lost 5 bases and J 6 bases, leaving 14 bases between the germline ends.

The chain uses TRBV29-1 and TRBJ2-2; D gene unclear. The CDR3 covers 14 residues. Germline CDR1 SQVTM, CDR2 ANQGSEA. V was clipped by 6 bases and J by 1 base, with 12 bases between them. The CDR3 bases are TGCAGCGTGGGCTTCAGGCAGAACACCGGGGAGCTGTTTTTT. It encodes CSVGFRQNTGELFF.

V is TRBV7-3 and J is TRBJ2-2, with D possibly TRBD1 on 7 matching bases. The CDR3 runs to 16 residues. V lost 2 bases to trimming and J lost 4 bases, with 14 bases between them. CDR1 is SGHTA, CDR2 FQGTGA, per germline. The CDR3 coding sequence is TGTGCCAGCAGCTTACTCCAGGGGGGTATCACCGGGGAGCTGTTTTTT. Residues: CASSLLQGGITGELFF.

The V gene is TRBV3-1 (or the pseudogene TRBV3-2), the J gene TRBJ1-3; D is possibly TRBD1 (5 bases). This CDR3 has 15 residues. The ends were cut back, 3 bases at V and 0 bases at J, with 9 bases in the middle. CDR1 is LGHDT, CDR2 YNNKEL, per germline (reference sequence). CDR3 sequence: CASSHDSFSGNTIYF. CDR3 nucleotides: TGTGCCAGCAGCCATGACAGTTTCTCTGGAAACACCATATATTTT.

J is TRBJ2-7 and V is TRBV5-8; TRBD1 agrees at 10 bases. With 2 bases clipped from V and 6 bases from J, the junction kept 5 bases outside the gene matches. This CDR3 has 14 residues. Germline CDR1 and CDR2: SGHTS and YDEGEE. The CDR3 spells CASSFGTGVGEQYF. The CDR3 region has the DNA TGTGCCAGCAGCTTCGGGACAGGGGTCGGCGAGCAGTACTTC.

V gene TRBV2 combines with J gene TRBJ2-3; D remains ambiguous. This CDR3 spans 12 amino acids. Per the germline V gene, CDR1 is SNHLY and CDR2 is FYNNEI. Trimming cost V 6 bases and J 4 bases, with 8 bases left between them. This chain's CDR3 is CASRERSDTQYF. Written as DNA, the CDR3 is TGTGCCAGCAGGGAGAGGTCAGATACGCAGTATTTT.

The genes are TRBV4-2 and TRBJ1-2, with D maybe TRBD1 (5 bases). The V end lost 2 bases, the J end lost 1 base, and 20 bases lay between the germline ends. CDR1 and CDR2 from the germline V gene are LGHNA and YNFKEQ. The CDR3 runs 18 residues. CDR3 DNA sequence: TGTGCCAGCAGCCAATCTCCGCAAGGCAGGGTCTTTAACTATGGCTACACCTTC. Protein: CASSQSPQGRVFNYGYTF.

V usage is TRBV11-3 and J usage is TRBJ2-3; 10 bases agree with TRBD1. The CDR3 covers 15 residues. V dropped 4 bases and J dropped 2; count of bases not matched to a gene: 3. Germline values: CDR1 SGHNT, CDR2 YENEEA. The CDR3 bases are TGTGCCAGCAGCTGGGGGACAGGGGACACAGATACGCAGTATTTT. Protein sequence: CASSWGTGDTDTQYF.

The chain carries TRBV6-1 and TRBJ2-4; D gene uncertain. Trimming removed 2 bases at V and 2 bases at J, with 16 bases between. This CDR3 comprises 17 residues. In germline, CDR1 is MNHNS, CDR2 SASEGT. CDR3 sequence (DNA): TGTGCCAGCAGTGAACGTGGTGGCGGTTTGTCCAAAAACATTCAGTACTTC. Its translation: CASSERGGGLSKNIQYF.

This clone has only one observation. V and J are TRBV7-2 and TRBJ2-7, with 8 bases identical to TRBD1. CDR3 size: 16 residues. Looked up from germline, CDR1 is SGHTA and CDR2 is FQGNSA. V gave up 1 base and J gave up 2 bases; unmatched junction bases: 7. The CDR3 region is CASSLGWTGLTYEQYF. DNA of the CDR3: TGTGCCAGCAGCTTAGGTTGGACAGGGTTGACCTACGAGCAGTACTTC.

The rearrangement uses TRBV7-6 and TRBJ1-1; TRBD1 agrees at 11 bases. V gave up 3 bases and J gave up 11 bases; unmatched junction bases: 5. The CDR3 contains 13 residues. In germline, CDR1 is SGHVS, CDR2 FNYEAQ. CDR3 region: CASSLGQGGEAFF. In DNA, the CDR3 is TGTGCCAGCAGCTTGGGACAGGGGGGCGAGGCTTTCTTT.

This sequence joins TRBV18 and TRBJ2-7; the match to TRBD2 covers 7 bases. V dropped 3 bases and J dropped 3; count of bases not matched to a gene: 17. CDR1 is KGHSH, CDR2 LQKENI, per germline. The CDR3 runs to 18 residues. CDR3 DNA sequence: TGTGCCAGCTCACCCCCCCCCGGGGGAGGGAGGTCCCGCTACGAGCAGTACTTC. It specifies CASSPPPGGGRSRYEQYF. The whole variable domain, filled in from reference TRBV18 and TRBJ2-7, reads NAGVMQNPRHLVRRRGQEARLRCSPMKGHSHVYWYRQLPEEGLKFMVYLQKENIIDESGMPKERFSAEFPKEGPSILRIQQVVRGDSAAYFCASSPPPGGGRSRYEQYFGPGTRLTVT.

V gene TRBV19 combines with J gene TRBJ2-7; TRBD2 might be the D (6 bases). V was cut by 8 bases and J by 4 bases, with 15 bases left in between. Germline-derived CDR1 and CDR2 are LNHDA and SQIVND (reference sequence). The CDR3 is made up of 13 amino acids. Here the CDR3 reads CASGAGGAYEQYF. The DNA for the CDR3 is TGTGCCAGTGGGGCCGGCGGGGCGTACGAGCAGTACTTC.

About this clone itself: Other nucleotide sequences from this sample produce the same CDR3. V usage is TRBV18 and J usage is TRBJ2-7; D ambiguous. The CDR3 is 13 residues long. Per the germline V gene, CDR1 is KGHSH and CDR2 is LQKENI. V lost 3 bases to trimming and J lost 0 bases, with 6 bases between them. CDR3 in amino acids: CASSPPSSYEQYF. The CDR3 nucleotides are TGTGCCAGCTCACCGCCCAGCTCCTACGAGCAGTACTTC.

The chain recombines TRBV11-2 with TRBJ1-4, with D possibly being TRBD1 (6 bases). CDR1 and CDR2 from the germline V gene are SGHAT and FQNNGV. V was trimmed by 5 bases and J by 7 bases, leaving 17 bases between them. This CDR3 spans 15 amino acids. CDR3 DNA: TGTGCCAGCAGCCCGACCCGGACAGCGCTTGAAAAACTGTTTTTT. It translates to CASSPTRTALEKLFF.